This T cell receptor beta chain was identified in a study of T-cell reconstitution after alpha-beta-depleted transplantation in children. Unique molecular identifiers were used to barcode this TCRbeta library. TCRdb reprocessed the PCR reads with MiXCR, giving one entry per CDR3 protein. The sample yields nearly 350,000 distinct CDR3 sequences, around 16% seen once. This CDR3 region has 14 residues. Trimming pared 4 bases from V and 0 bases from J, leaving 7 bases between. J is TRBJ1-5 and V is TRBV12-3 or TRBV12-4; weak D call: TRBD1 (5 bases). The source material was PBMCs, mostly from graft donor cells, sampled 360 days after TCRalphabeta/CD19-depleted stem cell transplant. The origin of this receptor is a male patient aged 2-15 years who had a stem cell transplant for acute lymphoblastic leukemia, so the T cells may come from the graft donor. CDR3 region: CASSWGDSNQPQHF. The DNA of the CDR3 is TGTGCCAGCAGTTGGGGGGATAGCAATCAGCCCCAGCATTTT.